This entry lists 8 T cell receptor beta chains sequenced from one sample in a study of identical twins. TCRdb reprocessed the 5' RACE reads via MiXCR and lists one record per CDR3 protein. The sample shows hundreds of thousands of distinct CDR3 sequences, less than 10% of them seen only once. The specimen sequenced was memory (CD45RO+) T cells sorted from blood. These receptors were collected from a young woman in good health.

The chain carries TRBV11-2 and TRBJ2-2; possible D gene TRBD1, 7 bases. The CDR3 sequence is 17 residues long. With 0 bases removed from V and 0 bases from J, the gap between germline ends came to 11 bases. CDR1 and CDR2 from the germline V gene are SGHAT and FQNNGV. CDR3 nucleotide sequence: TGTGCCAGCAGCTTAGAGGGGGGACAGTCGAACACCGGGGAGCTGTTTTTT. It is translated as CASSLEGGQSNTGELFF.

The J gene is TRBJ2-7, the V gene TRBV3-1; TRBD1 agrees at 7 bases. The CDR3 contains 15 residues. Germline V gene sequence: CDR1 LGHDT, CDR2 YNNKEL (reference sequence). V lost 3 bases to trimming and J lost 5 bases; unmatched junction nucleotides: 10. The CDR3 DNA sequence: TGTGCCAGCAGCCATCCCCGACAGGGACGAGACGAGCAGTACTTC. Translating it yields CASSHPRQGRDEQYF.

The table lists this clonotype with a few counts. The rearrangement uses TRBV3-1 and TRBJ2-1; D gene uncertain. V lost 4 bases and J 3 bases, leaving 10 bases between the germline ends. Looked up from germline, CDR1 is LGHDT and CDR2 is YNNKEL (reference sequence). This CDR3 spans 14 amino acids. The CDR3 loop is CASSLKMGYNEQFF. The DNA for the CDR3 is TGTGCCAGCAGCCTTAAAATGGGCTACAATGAGCAGTTCTTC.

V is TRBV9 and J is TRBJ2-5; 10 nucleotides agree with TRBD2. Germline V gene lookup returns CDR1 SGDLS and CDR2 YYNGEE. V trimming: 3 bases; J trimming: 2 bases; junction bases outside the gene matches: 1. This CDR3 has 14 amino acids. DNA of the CDR3: TGTGCCAGCAGCGGGACTAGCGGACAAGAGACCCAGTACTTC. It translates to CASSGTSGQETQYF.

V is TRBV20-1 and J is TRBJ1-2; 7 bases agree with TRBD1. Losses at the gene ends were 3 bases for V and 8 bases for J; bases not matched to a gene: 15. The germline V gene encodes CDR1 DFQATT and CDR2 SNEGSKA (reference sequence). The CDR3 is made up of 15 amino acids. The CDR3 DNA sequence: TGCAGTGCTAGTTCCGGGACAGCCCTTCAGTCGGGCTACACCTTC. Amino acids: CSASSGTALQSGYTF.

This clonotype was counted ten times or more. The rearrangement joins TRBV25-1 to TRBJ2-1; D remains ambiguous. Germline CDR1 MGHDK, CDR2 SYGVNS. The CDR3 has 15 residues. V dropped 3 bases and J dropped 10 bases, with 19 bases sitting between them. CDR3 DNA: TGTGCCAGCAGTGACCCGGCCAAGGCGGCCGCCGAGCAGTTCTTC. Protein product: CASSDPAKAAAEQFF.

This clonotype was detected ten times or more. The chain joins TRBV12-3 or TRBV12-4 to TRBJ1-1; a weak D match, TRBD1 (5 bases). Trimming cost V 3 bases and J 4 bases, with 15 bases left between them. CDR3 length: 15 amino acids. CDR3 loop: CASSFSPGRSTEAFF. The CDR3 nucleotides read TGTGCCAGCAGTTTTTCACCGGGACGGAGCACTGAAGCTTTCTTT.

The rearrangement joins TRBV14 to TRBJ2-1; a weak D match, TRBD2 (6 bases). The CDR3 is made up of 17 amino acids. V dropped 4 bases and J dropped 1 base, with 17 bases sitting between them. Germline lookup yields CDR1 SGHDN and CDR2 FVKESK. CDR3 sequence reads: CASSPYGGIRSYNEQFF. CDR3 in DNA: TGTGCCAGCAGCCCCTACGGGGGTATTAGGTCCTACAATGAGCAGTTCTTC.